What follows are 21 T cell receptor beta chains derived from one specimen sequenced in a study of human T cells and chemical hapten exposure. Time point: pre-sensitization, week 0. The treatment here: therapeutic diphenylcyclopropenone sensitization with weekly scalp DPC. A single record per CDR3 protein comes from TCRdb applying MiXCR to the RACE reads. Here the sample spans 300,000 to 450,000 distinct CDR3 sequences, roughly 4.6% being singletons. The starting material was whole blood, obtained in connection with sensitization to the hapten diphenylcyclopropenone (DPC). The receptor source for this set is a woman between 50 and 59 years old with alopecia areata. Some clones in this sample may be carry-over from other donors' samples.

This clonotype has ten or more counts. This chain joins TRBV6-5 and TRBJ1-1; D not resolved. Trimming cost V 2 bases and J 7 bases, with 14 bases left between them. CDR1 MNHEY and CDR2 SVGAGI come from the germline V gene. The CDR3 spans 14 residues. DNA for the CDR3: TGTGCCAGCAGTTACGGAGTCGGAAGACTTGAAGCTTTCTTT. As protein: CASSYGVGRLEAFF.

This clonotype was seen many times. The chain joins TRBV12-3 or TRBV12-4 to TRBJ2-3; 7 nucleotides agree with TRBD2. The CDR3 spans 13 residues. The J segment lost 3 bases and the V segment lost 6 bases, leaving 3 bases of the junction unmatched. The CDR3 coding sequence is TGTGCCAGCAGGCGGACTAGTACAGATACGCAGTATTTT. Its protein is CASRRTSTDTQYF.

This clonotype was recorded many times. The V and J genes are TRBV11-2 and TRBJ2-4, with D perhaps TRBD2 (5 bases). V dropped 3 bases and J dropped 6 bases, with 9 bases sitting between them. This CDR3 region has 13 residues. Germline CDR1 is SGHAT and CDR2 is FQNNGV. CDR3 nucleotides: TGTGCCAGCAGCTTCTTCAGCGGAAACATTCAGTACTTC. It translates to CASSFFSGNIQYF.

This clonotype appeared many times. CDR3 coding DNA: TGTGCCTGGAAAGGGACAGCGCTCTCCTACGAGCAGTACTTC. This encodes CAWKGTALSYEQYF. The V gene is TRBV30, the J gene TRBJ2-7, with 7 positions matching TRBD1. Germline V gives CDR1 GTSNPN, CDR2 SVGIG (reference sequence). The CDR3 loop spans 14 amino acids. V lost 4 bases and J lost 0; bases outside the gene matches: 6.

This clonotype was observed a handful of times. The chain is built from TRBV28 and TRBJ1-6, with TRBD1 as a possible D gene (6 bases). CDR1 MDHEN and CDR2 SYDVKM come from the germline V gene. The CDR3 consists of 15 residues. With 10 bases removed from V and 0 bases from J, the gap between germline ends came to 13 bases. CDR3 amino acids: CATSTGSSYNSPLHF. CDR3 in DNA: TGTGCCACCTCGACAGGAAGCTCCTATAATTCACCCCTCCACTTT.

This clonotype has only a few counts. This CDR3 is CASSAGTGGYQETQYF. The CDR3 region has the DNA TGCGCCAGCAGCGCTGGGACAGGGGGATACCAAGAGACCCAGTACTTC. The V call is TRBV5-1, the J call TRBJ2-5; 11 nucleotides agree with TRBD1. CDR1 is SGHRS, CDR2 YFSETQ, per germline. This CDR3 comprises 16 residues. V lost 4 bases to trimming and J lost 0 bases; unmatched junction nucleotides: 5.

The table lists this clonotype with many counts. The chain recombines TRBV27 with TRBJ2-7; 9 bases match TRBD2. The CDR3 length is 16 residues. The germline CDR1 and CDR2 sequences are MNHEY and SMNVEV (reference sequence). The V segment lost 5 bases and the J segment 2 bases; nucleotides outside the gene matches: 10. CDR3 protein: CASSPMTSGETYEQYF. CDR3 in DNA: TGTGCCAGCAGTCCAATGACTAGCGGTGAAACCTACGAGCAGTACTTC.

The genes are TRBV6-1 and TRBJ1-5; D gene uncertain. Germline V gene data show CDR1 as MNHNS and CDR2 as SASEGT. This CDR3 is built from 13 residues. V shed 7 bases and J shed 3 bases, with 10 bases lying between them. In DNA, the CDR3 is TGTGCCAGCATGGGAGCGTTCAATCAGCCCCAGCATTTT. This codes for CASMGAFNQPQHF.

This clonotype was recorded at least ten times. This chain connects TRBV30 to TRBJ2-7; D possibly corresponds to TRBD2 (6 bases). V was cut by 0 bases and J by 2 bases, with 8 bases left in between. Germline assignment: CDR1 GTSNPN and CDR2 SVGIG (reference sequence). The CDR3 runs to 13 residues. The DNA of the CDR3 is TGTGCCTGGAGTGTTCCGGGAGCCTACGAGCAGTACTTC. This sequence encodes CAWSVPGAYEQYF.

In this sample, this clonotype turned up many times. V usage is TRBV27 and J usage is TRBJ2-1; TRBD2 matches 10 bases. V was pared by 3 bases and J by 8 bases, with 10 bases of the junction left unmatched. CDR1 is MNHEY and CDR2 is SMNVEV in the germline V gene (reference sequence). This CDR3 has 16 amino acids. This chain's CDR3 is CASSFLAGVARDEQFF. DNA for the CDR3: TGTGCCAGCAGTTTTCTAGCGGGAGTCGCTAGGGATGAGCAGTTCTTC.

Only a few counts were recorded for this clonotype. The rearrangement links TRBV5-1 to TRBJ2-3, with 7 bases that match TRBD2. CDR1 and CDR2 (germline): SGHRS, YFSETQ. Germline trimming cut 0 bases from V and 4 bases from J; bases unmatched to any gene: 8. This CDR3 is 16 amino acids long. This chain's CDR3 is CASSLAGGSNADTQYF. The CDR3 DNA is TGCGCCAGCAGCTTGGCTGGCGGGAGTAACGCAGATACGCAGTATTTT.

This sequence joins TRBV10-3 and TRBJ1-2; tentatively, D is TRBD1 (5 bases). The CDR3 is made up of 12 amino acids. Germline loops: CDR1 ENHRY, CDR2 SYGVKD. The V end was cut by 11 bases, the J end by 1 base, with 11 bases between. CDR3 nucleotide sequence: TGTGCCGTCTCCGACAGTAACTATGGCTACACCTTC. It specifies CAVSDSNYGYTF.

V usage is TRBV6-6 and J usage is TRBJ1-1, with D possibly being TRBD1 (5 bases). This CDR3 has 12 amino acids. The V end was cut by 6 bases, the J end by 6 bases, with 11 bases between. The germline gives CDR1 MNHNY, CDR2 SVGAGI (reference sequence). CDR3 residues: CASRGPAPEAFF. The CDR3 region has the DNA TGTGCCAGCAGGGGGCCGGCCCCTGAAGCTTTCTTT.

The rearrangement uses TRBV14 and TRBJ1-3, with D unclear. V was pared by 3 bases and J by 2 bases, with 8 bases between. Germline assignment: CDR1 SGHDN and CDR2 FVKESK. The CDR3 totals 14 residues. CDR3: CASSHWTAGNTIYF. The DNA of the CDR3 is TGTGCCAGCAGCCATTGGACCGCTGGAAACACCATATATTTT.

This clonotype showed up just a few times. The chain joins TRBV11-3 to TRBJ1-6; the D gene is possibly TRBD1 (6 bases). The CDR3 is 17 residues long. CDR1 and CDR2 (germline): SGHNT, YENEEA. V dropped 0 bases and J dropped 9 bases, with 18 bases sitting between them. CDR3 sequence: CASSLDPPGVMGSPLHF. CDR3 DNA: TGTGCCAGCAGCTTAGACCCGCCAGGGGTAATGGGTTCACCCCTCCACTTT.

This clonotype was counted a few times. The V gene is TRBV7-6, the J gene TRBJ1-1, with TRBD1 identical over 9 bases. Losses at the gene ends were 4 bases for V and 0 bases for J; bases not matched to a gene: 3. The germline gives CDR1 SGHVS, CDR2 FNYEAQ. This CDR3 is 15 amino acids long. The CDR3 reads CASSSRQGVNTEAFF. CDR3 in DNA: TGTGCCAGCAGCTCTAGACAGGGGGTGAACACTGAAGCTTTCTTT.

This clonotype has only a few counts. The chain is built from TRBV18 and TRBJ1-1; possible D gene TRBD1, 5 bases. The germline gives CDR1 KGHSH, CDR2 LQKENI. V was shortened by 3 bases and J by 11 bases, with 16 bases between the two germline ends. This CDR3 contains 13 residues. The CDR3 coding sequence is TGTGCCAGCTCACCCTCACTAGAGGGGAGGGCTTTCTTT. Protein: CASSPSLEGRAFF. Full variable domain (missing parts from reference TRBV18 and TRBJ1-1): NAGVMQNPRHLVRRRGQEARLRCSPMKGHSHVYWYRQLPEEGLKFMVYLQKENIIDESGMPKERFSAEFPKEGPSILRIQQVVRGDSAAYFCASSPSLEGRAFFGQGTRLTVV.

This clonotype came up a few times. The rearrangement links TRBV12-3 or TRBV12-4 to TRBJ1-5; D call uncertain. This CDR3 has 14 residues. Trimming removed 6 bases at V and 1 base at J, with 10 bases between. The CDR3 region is CASRTGGSNQPQHF. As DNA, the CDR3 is TGTGCCAGCAGGACCGGTGGAAGCAATCAGCCCCAGCATTTT.

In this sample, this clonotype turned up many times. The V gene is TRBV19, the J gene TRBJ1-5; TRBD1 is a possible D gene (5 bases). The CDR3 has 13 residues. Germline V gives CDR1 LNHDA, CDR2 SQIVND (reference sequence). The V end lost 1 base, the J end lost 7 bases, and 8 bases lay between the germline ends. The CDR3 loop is CASSIGGWQPQHF. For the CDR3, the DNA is TGTGCCAGTAGTATAGGGGGCTGGCAGCCCCAGCATTTT.

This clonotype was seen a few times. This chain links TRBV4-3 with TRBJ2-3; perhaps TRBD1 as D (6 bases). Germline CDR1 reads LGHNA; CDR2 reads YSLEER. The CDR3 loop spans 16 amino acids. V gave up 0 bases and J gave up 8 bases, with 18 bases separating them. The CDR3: CASSQDKGQAEATQYF. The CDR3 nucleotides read TGCGCCAGCAGCCAAGATAAGGGACAAGCAGAAGCTACGCAGTATTTT.

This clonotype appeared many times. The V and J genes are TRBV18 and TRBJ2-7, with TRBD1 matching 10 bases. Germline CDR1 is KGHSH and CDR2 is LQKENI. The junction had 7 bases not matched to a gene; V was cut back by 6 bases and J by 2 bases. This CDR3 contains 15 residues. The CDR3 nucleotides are TGTGCCAGCTCGTACTGGACAGGGGGAACCTACGAGCAGTACTTC. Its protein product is CASSYWTGGTYEQYF.